The 11 T cell receptor beta chains in this list originate from one sample, sequenced in a study of T cell repertoires in cytomegalovirus infection. MiXCR, applied by TCRdb to the reads, yields one record per CDR3 protein. In the table there are around 530,000 distinct CDR3 sequences, less than 30% of which are singletons. The sequenced material came from PBMCs. These receptor sequences come from a human donor in good health (CMV status not recorded). Some clones in this sample may be carry-over from other donors' samples.

J is TRBJ2-7 and V is TRBV28; TRBD1 or TRBD2 may be the D gene (5 bases each). Germline-derived CDR1 and CDR2 are MDHEN and SYDVKM. The CDR3 runs 13 residues. Trimming left V 5 bases short and J 5 bases short, with 13 bases between. The CDR3 nucleotides read TGTGCCAGCAGTCCATCAGGGACCCACGAGCAGTACTTC. It encodes CASSPSGTHEQYF.

This chain links TRBV5-1 with TRBJ2-3, with TRBD1 matching over 8 bases. Germline CDR1 is SGHRS and CDR2 is YFSETQ. V dropped 0 bases and J dropped 6; count of bases not matched to a gene: 6. The CDR3 consists of 15 residues. Here the CDR3 reads CASSLEDRESDTQYF. The CDR3 bases are TGCGCCAGCAGCTTGGAGGACAGGGAATCGGATACGCAGTATTTT.

This clonotype has at least ten counts. V gene TRBV7-2 combines with J gene TRBJ2-7; a possible D gene is TRBD1 (5 bases). Trimming pared 5 bases from V and 0 bases from J, leaving 23 bases between. This CDR3 is 18 amino acids long. CDR1 and CDR2 from the germline V gene are SGHTA and FQGNSA. The CDR3 protein is CASSKFLGASASSYEQYF. CDR3 nucleotide sequence: TGTGCCAGCAGCAAATTTTTAGGGGCGTCCGCGAGCTCCTACGAGCAGTACTTC.

As concerns this clonotype: The junction shows a germline mismatch at one end, possibly a read error. V and J are TRBV5-3 and TRBJ2-1, with 11 bases aligning to TRBD2. TRBV5-3 is recorded as an ORF, its role being uncertain. The CDR3 extends over 15 amino acids. The chain's CDR3 is CASSLTSGIFNEQFF. The CDR3 DNA sequence: TGTGCCAGCAGCTTGACTAGCGGGATTTTTAATGAGCAGTTCTTC.

This clonotype was seen a few times. The chain carries TRBV7-9 and TRBJ2-1; D is perhaps TRBD2 (5 bases). CDR1 and CDR2 from the germline V gene are SEHNR and FQNEAQ (reference sequence). Deletions cut 5 bases from V and 7 bases from J, with 24 bases between. The CDR3 runs 17 residues. The CDR3 bases are TGTGCCAGCAGCCGATCGAGGAGAGCGGTACTCGGGAATGAGCAGTTCTTC. Encoded protein: CASSRSRRAVLGNEQFF.

This chain links TRBV7-6 with TRBJ2-5, with 14 nucleotides matching TRBD2. Germline V gene data show CDR1 as SGHVS and CDR2 as FNYEAQ. The CDR3 totals 15 residues. The V segment lost 5 bases and the J segment 5 bases; nucleotides outside the gene matches: 4. The CDR3 nucleotides are TGTGCCAGCAGCGGGGGACTAGCGGGAGTGGAGACCCAGTACTTC. This codes for CASSGGLAGVETQYF.

This clonotype turned up a few times. CDR3 region: CASSYDSPLADTQYF. CDR3 nucleotide sequence: TGTGCCAGCAGCTACGACTCCCCACTAGCAGATACGCAGTATTTT. V gene TRBV27 combines with J gene TRBJ2-3, with a possible D match to TRBD2 (5 bases). The ends were cut back, 6 bases at V and 4 bases at J, with 17 bases in the middle. The CDR3 has 15 amino acids. CDR1 is MNHEY, CDR2 SMNVEV, per germline (reference sequence).

This chain uses TRBV5-6 with TRBJ2-3, with TRBD2 matching over 10 bases. After removal of 2 bases from V and 3 bases from J, the junction contained 9 bases not matched to a gene. The CDR3 totals 17 residues. Looked up from germline, CDR1 is SGHDT and CDR2 is YYEEEE. CDR3 bases: TGTGCCAGCAGCTTTAGTGCGGCTAGCGGGAGTACAGATACGCAGTATTTT. Translating it yields CASSFSAASGSTDTQYF.

J is TRBJ2-1 and V is TRBV4-1; 8 bases are a match to TRBD2. The germline gives CDR1 MGHRA, CDR2 YSYEKL. V shed 4 bases, J shed 2 bases, and the junction held 13 bases outside the gene matches. This CDR3 spans 18 amino acids. CDR3 loop: CASSREGGLAGPYNEQFF. The CDR3 bases are TGCGCCAGCAGCCGCGAAGGGGGGCTAGCGGGTCCCTACAATGAGCAGTTCTTC.

The chain has TRBV18 and TRBJ1-1; the D gene is possibly TRBD1 (5 bases). Germline values: CDR1 KGHSH, CDR2 LQKENI. The CDR3 totals 14 residues. Trimming stripped 6 bases from V and 5 bases from J, with 16 bases between. The CDR3 region is CASSSGGVLTEAFF. The CDR3 DNA sequence: TGTGCCAGCTCTTCCGGAGGGGTTTTGACTGAAGCTTTCTTT.

This clonotype was counted many times. This chain uses TRBV5-5 with TRBJ2-1; D is perhaps TRBD2 (5 bases). The V gene's germline CDR1 is SGHKS and CDR2 YYEKEE (reference sequence). Between the trimmed V and J ends, which lost 0 bases and 0 bases, there was a span of 10 bases. The CDR3 has 16 residues. The DNA of the CDR3 is TGTGCCAGCAGCTTGGAGGACTGGAGCTCCTACAATGAGCAGTTCTTC. This sequence encodes CASSLEDWSSYNEQFF.